These 10 T cell receptor beta chains share one sample of origin, sequenced in a study of blood T cell repertoires in COVID-19. The data were produced by immunoSEQ multiplex PCR, yet TCRdb's version contains in-frame clones alone and is incomplete. The table shows about 85,000 clones, with roughly 89% occurring only once. Sequencing was done on a sample of peripheral blood. These receptors were collected from a woman of 80 years or more with active or convalescent COVID-19.

The CDR3: CSVEDTITTNTEAFF. CDR3 DNA: TGCAGCGTTGAAGACACTATAACAACGAACACTGAAGCTTTCTTT. The chain joins TRBV29-1 to TRBJ1-1; D gene ambiguous. CDR1 and CDR2 from the germline V gene are SQVTM and ANQGSEA. V lost 0 bases to trimming and J lost 1 base, with 12 bases between them. The CDR3 contains 15 residues.

Remarks on this clone: Distinct nucleotide sequences in the sample also encode this CDR3. This chain connects TRBV7-3 to TRBJ2-2; 7 bases line up with TRBD1. The CDR3 runs 13 residues. Trimming at V came to 6 bases and at J to 6 bases, leaving 4 bases not matched to a gene. Per germline, CDR1 SGHTA and CDR2 FQGTGA. For the CDR3, the DNA is TGTGCCAGCAGTTCGACAGGGTCCGGGGAGCTGTTTTTT. This translates into CASSSTGSGELFF.

This chain joins TRBV2 and TRBJ1-4; 7 bases are shared with TRBD1. The CDR3 is 14 amino acids. From germline, CDR1 is SNHLY and CDR2 FYNNEI. V lost 5 bases, J lost 6 bases, and 6 bases stayed unmatched. DNA for the CDR3: TGTGCCAGCAGTAGGACAGGTGGGGATGAAAAACTGTTTTTT. Protein: CASSRTGGDEKLFF.

The CDR3 reads CASSLRPTSGFGETQYF. The CDR3 coding sequence is TGTGCCAGCAGCTTGAGACCGACTAGCGGGTTTGGGGAGACCCAGTACTTC. The chain carries TRBV5-6 and TRBJ2-5; 10 bases are shared with TRBD2. This CDR3 has 17 amino acids. CDR1 and CDR2 from the germline V gene are SGHDT and YYEEEE. Losses at the gene ends were 1 base for V and 5 bases for J; bases not matched to a gene: 11.

The chain carries TRBV30 and TRBJ1-5; D gene unclear. The CDR3 runs 15 residues. From germline, CDR1 is GTSNPN and CDR2 SVGIG (reference sequence). Trimming removed 1 base at V and 4 bases at J, with 14 bases between. CDR3 DNA: TGTGCCTGGAGTGATGGAGGGCTGGGGAATCAGCCCCAGCATTTT. Translating gives CAWSDGGLGNQPQHF.

V is TRBV27 and J is TRBJ1-5, with D possibly matching TRBD1 (6 bases). Germline assignment: CDR1 MNHEY and CDR2 SMNVEV (reference sequence). The CDR3 length is 15 residues. V was cut by 7 bases and J by 1 base, with 14 bases left in between. CDR3 residues: CASKAIDRSNQPQHF. In DNA, the CDR3 is TGTGCCAGCAAGGCCATCGACAGGAGCAATCAGCCCCAGCATTTT.

The chain recombines TRBV7-6 with TRBJ2-2; TRBD2 matches 11 bases. Germline values: CDR1 SGHVS, CDR2 FNYEAQ. The V segment lost 5 bases and the J segment 6 bases; nucleotides outside the gene matches: 11. This CDR3 is 17 amino acids long. CDR3 region: CASSVGLLAGDAGELFF. CDR3 sequence (DNA): TGTGCCAGCAGCGTAGGACTACTAGCGGGAGATGCCGGGGAGCTGTTTTTT.

The genes are TRBV7-6 and TRBJ2-5; no firm D call. The ends were cut back, 4 bases at V and 5 bases at J, with 8 bases in the middle. Germline assignment: CDR1 SGHVS and CDR2 FNYEAQ. This CDR3 region has 12 residues. The CDR3 nucleotides read TGTGCCAGCAGCTCTAGTGGGGAGACCCAGTACTTC. This encodes CASSSSGETQYF.

V is TRBV2 and J is TRBJ1-3; TRBD1 is a possible D gene (6 bases). Germline CDR1 and CDR2: SNHLY and FYNNEI. The V end was cut by 7 bases, the J end by 0 bases, with 16 bases between. This CDR3 is built from 16 residues. This CDR3 is CASTIQGTFSGNTIYF. CDR3 DNA: TGTGCCAGCACCATCCAGGGGACCTTCTCTGGAAACACCATATATTTT.

The chain couples TRBV27 to TRBJ2-7, with a tentative D call TRBD1 (6 bases). Germline values: CDR1 MNHEY, CDR2 SMNVEV (reference sequence). V was cut by 9 bases and J by 2 bases, with 11 bases left in between. The CDR3 has 12 residues. CDR3 in amino acids: CASRGDTYEQYF. As DNA, the CDR3 is TGTGCCAGTCGAGGGGACACCTACGAGCAGTACTTC.